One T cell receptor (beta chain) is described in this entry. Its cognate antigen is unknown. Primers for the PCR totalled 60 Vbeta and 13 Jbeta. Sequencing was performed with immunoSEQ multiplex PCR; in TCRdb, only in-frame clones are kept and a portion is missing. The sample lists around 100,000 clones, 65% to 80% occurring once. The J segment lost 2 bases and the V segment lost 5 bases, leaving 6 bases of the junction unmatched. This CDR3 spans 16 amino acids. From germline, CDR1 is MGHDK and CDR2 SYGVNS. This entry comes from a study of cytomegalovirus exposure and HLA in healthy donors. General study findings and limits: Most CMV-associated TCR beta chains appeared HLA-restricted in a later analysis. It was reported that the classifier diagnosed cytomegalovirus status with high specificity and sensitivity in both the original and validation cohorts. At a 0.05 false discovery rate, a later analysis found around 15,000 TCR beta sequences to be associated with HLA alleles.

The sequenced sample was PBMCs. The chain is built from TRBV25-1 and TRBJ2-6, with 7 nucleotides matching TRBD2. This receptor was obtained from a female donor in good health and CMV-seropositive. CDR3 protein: CASSHYRGAGANVLTF. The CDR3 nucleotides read TGTGCCAGCAGTCATTATCGGGGGGCTGGGGCCAACGTCCTGACTTTC.